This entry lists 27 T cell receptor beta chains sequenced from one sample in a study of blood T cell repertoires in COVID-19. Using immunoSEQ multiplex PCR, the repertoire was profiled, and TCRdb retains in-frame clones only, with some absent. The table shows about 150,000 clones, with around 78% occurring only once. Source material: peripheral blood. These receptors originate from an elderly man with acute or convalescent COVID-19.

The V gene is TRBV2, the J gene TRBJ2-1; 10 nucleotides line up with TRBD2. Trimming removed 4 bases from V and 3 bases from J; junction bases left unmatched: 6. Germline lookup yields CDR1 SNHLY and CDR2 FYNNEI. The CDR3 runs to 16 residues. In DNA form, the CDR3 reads TGTGCCAGCAGTGTGGCTAGCGGGGGACACTACAATGAGCAGTTCTTC. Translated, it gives CASSVASGGHYNEQFF.

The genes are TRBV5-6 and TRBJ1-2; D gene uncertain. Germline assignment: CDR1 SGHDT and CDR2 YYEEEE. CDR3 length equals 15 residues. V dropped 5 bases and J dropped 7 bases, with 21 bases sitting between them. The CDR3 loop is CASSYSGRVLIGYTF. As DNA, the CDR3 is TGTGCCAGCAGTTACAGCGGCCGTGTACTAATTGGCTACACCTTC.

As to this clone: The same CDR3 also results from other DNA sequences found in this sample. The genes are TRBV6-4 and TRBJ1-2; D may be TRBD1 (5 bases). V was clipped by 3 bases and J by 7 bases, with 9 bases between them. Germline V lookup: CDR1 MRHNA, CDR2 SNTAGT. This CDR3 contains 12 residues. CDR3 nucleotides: TGTGCCAGCAGTGAGGGGGGTGGTGGCTACACCTTC. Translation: CASSEGGGGYTF.

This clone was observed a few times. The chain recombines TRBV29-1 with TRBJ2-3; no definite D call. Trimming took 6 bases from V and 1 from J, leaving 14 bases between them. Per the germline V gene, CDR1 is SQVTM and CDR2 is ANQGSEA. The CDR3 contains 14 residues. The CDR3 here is CSVTYSIRTDTQYF. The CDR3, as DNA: TGCAGCGTAACTTACAGTATACGCACAGATACGCAGTATTTT.

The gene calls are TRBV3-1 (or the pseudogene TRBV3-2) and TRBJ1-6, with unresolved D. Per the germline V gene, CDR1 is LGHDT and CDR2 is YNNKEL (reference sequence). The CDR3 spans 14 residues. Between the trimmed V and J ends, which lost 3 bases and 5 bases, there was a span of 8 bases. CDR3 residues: CASSQGADNSPLHF. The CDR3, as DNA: TGTGCCAGCAGCCAGGGAGCCGATAATTCACCCCTCCACTTT.

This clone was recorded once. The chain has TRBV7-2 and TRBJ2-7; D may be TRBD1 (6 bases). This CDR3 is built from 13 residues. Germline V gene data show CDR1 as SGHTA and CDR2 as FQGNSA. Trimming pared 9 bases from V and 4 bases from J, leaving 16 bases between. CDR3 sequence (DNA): TGTGCCAGTAACTCTGGACAGCCTTACGAGCAGTACTTC. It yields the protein CASNSGQPYEQYF.

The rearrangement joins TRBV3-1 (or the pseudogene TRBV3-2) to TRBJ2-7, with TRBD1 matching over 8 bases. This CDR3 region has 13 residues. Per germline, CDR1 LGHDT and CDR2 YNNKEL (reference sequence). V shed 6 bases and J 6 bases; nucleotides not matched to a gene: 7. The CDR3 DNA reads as TGTGCCAGCAGTCACCGGACAGGGCGCGAGCAGTACTTC. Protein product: CASSHRTGREQYF.

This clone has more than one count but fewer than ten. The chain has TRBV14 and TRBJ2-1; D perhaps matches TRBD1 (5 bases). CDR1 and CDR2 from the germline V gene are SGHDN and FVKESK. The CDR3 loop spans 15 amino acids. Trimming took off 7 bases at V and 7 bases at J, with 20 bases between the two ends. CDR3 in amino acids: CASTQGASTLNEQFF. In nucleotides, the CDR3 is TGTGCCAGCACCCAGGGCGCATCCACTTTGAATGAGCAGTTCTTC.

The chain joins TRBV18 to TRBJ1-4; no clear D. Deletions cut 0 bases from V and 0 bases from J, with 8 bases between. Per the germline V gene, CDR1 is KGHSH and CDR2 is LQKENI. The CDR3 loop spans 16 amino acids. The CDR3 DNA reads TGTGCCAGCTCACCACCCACAGTTGCAACTAATGAAAAACTGTTTTTT. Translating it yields CASSPPTVATNEKLFF.

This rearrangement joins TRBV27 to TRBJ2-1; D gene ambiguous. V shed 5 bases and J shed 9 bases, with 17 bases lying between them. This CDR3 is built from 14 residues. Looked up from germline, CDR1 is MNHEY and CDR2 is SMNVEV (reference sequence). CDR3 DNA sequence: TGTGCCAGCAGTCCCAGACACTTAGGTGGTGAGCAGTTCTTC. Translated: CASSPRHLGGEQFF.

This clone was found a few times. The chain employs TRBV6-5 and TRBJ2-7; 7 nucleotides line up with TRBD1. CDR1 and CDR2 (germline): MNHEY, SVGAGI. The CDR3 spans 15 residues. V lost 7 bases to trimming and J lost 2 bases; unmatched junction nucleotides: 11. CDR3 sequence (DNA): TGTGCCAGCACCCATACCCAGGGGGATACCTACGAGCAGTACTTC. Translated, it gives CASTHTQGDTYEQYF.

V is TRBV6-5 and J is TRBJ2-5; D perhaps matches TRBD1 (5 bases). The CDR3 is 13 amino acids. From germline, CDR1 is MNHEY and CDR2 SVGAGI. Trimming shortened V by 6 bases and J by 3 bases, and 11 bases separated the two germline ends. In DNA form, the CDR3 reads TGTGCCAGCAGAAGTACAGGTGAAGAGACCCAGTACTTC. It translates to CASRSTGEETQYF.

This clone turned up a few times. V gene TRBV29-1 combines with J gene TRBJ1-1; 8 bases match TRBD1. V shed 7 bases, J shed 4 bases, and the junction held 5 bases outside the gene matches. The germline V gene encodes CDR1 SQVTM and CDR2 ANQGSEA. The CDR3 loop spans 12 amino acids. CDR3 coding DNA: TGCAGCGGCGCAACAGGGGGCACTGAAGCTTTCTTT. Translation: CSGATGGTEAFF.

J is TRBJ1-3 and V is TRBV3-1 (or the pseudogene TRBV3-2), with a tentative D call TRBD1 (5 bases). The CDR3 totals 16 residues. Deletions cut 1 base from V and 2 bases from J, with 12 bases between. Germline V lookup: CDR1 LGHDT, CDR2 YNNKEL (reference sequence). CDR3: CASSQAPGGTGNTIYF. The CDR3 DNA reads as TGTGCCAGCAGCCAAGCCCCTGGGGGGACTGGAAACACCATATATTTT.

This chain's CDR3 is CASSPGQNTDTQYF. For the CDR3, the DNA is TGTGCCAGCAGCCCAGGACAGAACACAGATACGCAGTATTTT. The genes are TRBV11-3 and TRBJ2-3, with D possibly TRBD1 on 6 matching bases. CDR3 length: 14 residues. Germline CDR1 SGHNT, CDR2 YENEEA. Trimming shortened V by 5 bases and J by 2 bases, and 11 bases separated the two germline ends.

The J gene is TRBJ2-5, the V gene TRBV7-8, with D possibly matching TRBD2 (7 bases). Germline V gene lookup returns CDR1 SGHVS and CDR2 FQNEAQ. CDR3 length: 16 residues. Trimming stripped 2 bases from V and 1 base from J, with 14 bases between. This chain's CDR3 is CASSLWGGGSQETQYF. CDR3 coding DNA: TGTGCCAGCAGCTTATGGGGGGGCGGGTCCCAAGAGACCCAGTACTTC.

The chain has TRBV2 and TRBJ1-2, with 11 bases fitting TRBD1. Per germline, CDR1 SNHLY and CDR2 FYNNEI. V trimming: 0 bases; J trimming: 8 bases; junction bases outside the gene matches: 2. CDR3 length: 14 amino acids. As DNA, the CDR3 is TGTGCCAGCAGTGAAGCGAGGACAGGGGGCGGCTACACCTTC. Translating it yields CASSEARTGGGYTF.

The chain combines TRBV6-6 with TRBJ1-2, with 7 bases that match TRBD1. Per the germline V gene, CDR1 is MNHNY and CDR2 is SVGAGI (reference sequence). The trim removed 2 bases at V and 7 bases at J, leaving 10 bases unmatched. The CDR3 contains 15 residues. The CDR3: CASSYDGTAFGGYTF. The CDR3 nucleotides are TGTGCCAGCAGTTACGACGGGACAGCTTTCGGTGGCTACACCTTC.

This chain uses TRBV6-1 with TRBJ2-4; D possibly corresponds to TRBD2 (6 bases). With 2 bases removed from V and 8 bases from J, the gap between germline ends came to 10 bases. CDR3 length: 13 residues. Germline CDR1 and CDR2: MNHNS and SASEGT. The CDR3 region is CASSEHPGDIQYF. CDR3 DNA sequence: TGTGCCAGCAGTGAACATCCGGGGGACATTCAGTACTTC.

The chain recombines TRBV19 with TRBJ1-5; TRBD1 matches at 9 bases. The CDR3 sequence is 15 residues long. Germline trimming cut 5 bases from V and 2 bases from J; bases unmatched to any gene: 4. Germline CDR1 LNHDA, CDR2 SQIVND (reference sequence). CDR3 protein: CASSLQGAGNQPQHF. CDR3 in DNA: TGTGCCAGTAGTTTACAGGGGGCTGGCAATCAGCCCCAGCATTTT.

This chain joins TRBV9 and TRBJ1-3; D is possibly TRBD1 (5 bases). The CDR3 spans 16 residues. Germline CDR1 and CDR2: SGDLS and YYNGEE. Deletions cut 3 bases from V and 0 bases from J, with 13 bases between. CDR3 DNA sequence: TGTGCCAGCAGCGCGACTCAGGGCTACTCTGGAAACACCATATATTTT. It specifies CASSATQGYSGNTIYF.

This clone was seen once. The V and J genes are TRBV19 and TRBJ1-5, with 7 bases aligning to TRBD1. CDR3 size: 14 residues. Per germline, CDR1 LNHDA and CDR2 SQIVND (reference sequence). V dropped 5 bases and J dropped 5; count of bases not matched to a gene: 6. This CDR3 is CASSGDSLYQPQHF. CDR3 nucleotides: TGTGCCAGTAGTGGGGACAGTTTGTATCAGCCCCAGCATTTT.

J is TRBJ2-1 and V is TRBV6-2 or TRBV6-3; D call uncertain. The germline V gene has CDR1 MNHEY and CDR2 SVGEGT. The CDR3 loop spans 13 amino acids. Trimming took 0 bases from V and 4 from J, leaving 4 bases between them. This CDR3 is CASSYSSYNEQFF. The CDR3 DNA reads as TGTGCCAGCAGTTACTCGAGTTACAATGAGCAGTTCTTC.

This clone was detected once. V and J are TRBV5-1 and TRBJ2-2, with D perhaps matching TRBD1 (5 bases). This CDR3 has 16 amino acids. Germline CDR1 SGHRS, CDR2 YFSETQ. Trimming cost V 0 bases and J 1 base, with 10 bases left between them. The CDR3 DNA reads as TGCGCCAGCAGCTTGGATCAGGGTCTGAACACCGGGGAGCTGTTTTTT. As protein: CASSLDQGLNTGELFF.

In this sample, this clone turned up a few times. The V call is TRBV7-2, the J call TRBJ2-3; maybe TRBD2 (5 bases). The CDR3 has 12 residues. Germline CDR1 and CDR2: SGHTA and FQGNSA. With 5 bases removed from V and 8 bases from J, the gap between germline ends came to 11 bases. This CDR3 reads CASSRIGGTQYF. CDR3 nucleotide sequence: TGTGCCAGCAGCCGGATTGGAGGTACGCAGTATTTT.

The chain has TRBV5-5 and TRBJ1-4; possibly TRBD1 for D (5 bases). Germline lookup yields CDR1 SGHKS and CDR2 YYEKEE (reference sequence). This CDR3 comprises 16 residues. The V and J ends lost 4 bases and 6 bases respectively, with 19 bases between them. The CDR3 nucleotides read TGTGCCAGCAGCCAGCCGGGCCGTGGGGCATATGAAAAACTGTTTTTT. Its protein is CASSQPGRGAYEKLFF.

CDR3 loop: CASRLVANTEAFF. CDR3 DNA: TGTGCCAGCAGGCTCGTGGCGAACACTGAAGCTTTCTTT. The gene calls are TRBV13 and TRBJ1-1; D remains unclear. Deletions cut 6 bases from V and 1 base from J, with 9 bases between. The CDR3 runs 13 residues. Looked up from germline, CDR1 is PRHDT and CDR2 is FYEKMQ (reference sequence). The whole variable domain, filled in from reference TRBV13 and TRBJ1-1, reads AAGVIQSPRHLIKEKRETATLKCYPIPRHDTVYWYQQGPGQDPQFLISFYEKMQSDKGSIPDRFSAQQFSDYHSELNMSSLELGDSALYFCASRLVANTEAFFGQGTRLTVV.